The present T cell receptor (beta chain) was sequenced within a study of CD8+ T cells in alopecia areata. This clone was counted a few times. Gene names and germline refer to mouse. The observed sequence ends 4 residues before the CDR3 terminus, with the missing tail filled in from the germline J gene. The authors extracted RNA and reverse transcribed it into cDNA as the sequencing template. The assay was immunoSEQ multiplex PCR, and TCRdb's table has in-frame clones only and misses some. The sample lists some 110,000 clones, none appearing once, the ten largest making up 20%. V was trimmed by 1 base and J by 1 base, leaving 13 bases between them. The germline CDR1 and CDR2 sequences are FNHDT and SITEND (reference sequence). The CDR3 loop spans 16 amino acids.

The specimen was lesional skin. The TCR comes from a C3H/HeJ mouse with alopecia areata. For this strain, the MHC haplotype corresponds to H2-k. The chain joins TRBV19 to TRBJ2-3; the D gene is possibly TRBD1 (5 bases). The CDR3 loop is CASSISRERGAETLYF. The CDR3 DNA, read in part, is TGTGCCAGCAGTATAAGCAGGGAAAGGGGTGCAGAA.